This T cell receptor (beta chain) emerged from a study of sequential checkpoint blockade in melanoma. Looking at the study overall: Randomization was 1:1 between first-line nivolumab→ipilimumab and ipilimumab→nivolumab. TCRβ was sequenced from DNA of 75 to 95 pretreatment tumors. Study-wide findings and caveats: PD-L1 staining and CD8+ counts, not mutational load, tracked tumor T-cell clonality.

Using immunoSEQ multiplex PCR, the repertoire was profiled, and TCRdb retains in-frame clones only, with some absent. The table lists approximately 7,800 clones, around 30% of them singletons. With regard to this clone: Its target is not known.

V was clipped by 4 bases and J by 1 base; unmatched bases: 5. The germline V gene encodes CDR1 SGHNT and CDR2 YENEEA. This CDR3 has 16 residues. Noted treatment: randomized to nivolumab then ipilimumab (arm A) or the reverse (arm B). DNA-damaging chemotherapy had not been given to any patient beforehand. The V call is TRBV11-3, the J call TRBJ2-4, with 9 nucleotides matching TRBD1. This clonotype was obtained from a human donor with melanoma. The sample consisted of tumor tissue (inferred from file names), taken from a patient given nivolumab and ipilimumab in sequence. Here the CDR3 DNA reads TGTGCCAGCAGCTCCGGGACAGGGACGGCCAAAAACATTCAGTACTTC. It specifies CASSSGTGTAKNIQYF.